One and the same sample provided the 5 T cell receptor beta chains below, sequenced in a study of shared T cell receptors in the human thymus. The table came from immunoSEQ multiplex PCR; TCRdb's copy has only in-frame clones and leaves some out. Of 600,000 to 900,000 clones in the sample, approximately 83% were seen once. The sample was also reused in another study, on human thymus T cells.

The sequencing input was thymocytes. These receptors came from a girl under three years old with a congenital heart defect.

CDR3 residues: CASSSTGTSREQYF. For the CDR3, the DNA is TGTGCCAGCAGTTCTACCGGGACTAGCCGTGAGCAGTACTTC. The chain couples TRBV27 to TRBJ2-7; 9 nucleotides line up with TRBD2. The trim removed 4 bases at V and 7 bases at J, leaving 8 bases unmatched. CDR1 and CDR2 (germline): MNHEY, SMNVEV (reference sequence). The CDR3 consists of 14 residues.

The chain links TRBV7-2 to TRBJ1-6; 9 positions agree with TRBD1. The CDR3 has 15 amino acids. V shed 3 bases, J shed 11 bases, and the junction held 8 bases outside the gene matches. Germline-derived CDR1 and CDR2 are SGHTA and FQGNSA. The DNA of the CDR3 is TGTGCCAGCAGCTTCGGGACAGGGTTCGGTCCACCCCTCCACTTT. It specifies CASSFGTGFGPPLHF.

This clone was observed a single time. The genes are TRBV9 and TRBJ2-3; maybe TRBD1 (6 bases). V was shortened by 4 bases and J by 5 bases, with 17 bases between the two germline ends. Germline CDR1 and CDR2: SGDLS and YYNGEE. The length of the CDR3 is 15 residues. The CDR3, as DNA: TGTGCCAGCAGCCCCAGGGGAGCAGTTCAAGATACGCAGTATTTT. Translated, it gives CASSPRGAVQDTQYF.

The genes are TRBV27 and TRBJ2-7; D possibly corresponds to TRBD1 (6 bases). The V gene lost 5 bases and the J gene lost 5 bases, with 13 bases spanning the gap. Germline V gene lookup returns CDR1 MNHEY and CDR2 SMNVEV (reference sequence). The CDR3 is 13 residues long. The CDR3 loop is CASSPQGNDEQYF. CDR3 in DNA: TGTGCCAGCAGTCCACAGGGTAACGACGAGCAGTACTTC.

Written as DNA, the CDR3 is TGCGCCAGCAGCTTGGATAGACACCCCACTGAAGCTTTCTTT. It translates to CASSLDRHPTEAFF. The chain combines TRBV5-1 with TRBJ1-1; D remains ambiguous. The CDR3 runs 14 residues. Trimming took off 0 bases at V and 4 bases at J, with 10 bases between the two ends. CDR1 is SGHRS and CDR2 is YFSETQ in the germline V gene.